The rows below give T cell receptor beta chains drawn from one sample of a study of blood T cell repertoires in COVID-19. The table came from immunoSEQ multiplex PCR; TCRdb's copy has only in-frame clones and leaves some out. The sample has about 230,000 clones, roughly four fifths seen once. The specimen sequenced was peripheral blood. These TCRs come from a woman between 45 and 65 years old with acute or convalescent COVID-19. The CDR3 runs from the conserved cysteine through the conserved F or W. D genes are given only for firm matches. Where a row states a size, it is once, few, many or the class of an expanded clone; other rows omit it.

j_call d_call clone_size v_call cdr3_aa cdr3_nt
TRBJ2-7 . . TRBV19 CASRAGGAFVYEQYF TGTGCCAGTAGGGCCGGGGGAGCATTTGTCTACGAGCAGTACTTC
TRBJ2-7 TRBD1 . TRBV3-1/TRBV3-2 CASSQSDTGGYEQYF TGTGCCAGCAGCCAAAGTGATACAGGGGGTTACGAGCAGTACTTC
TRBJ1-3 . . TRBV25-1 CASSELGRGSGNTIYF TGTGCCAGCAGTGAATTGGGCAGGGGATCTGGAAACACCATATATTTT
TRBJ1-5 . . TRBV2 CASRPAGQPQHF TGTGCCAGCAGACCCGCCGGTCAGCCCCAGCATTTT
TRBJ1-5 TRBD1 . TRBV2 CASSVEGQGFQPQHF TGTGCCAGCAGTGTAGAAGGACAGGGGTTTCAGCCCCAGCATTTT
TRBJ1-4 . . TRBV7-2 CASSWRVREKLFF TGTGCCAGCAGCTGGAGGGTTCGAGAAAAACTGTTTTTT
TRBJ1-1 . . TRBV4-3 CASSQYLQGVTEAFF TGCGCCAGCAGCCAATACTTACAGGGCGTCACTGAAGCTTTCTTT
TRBJ2-2 TRBD2 . TRBV4-1 CASSQRGPGRTGELFF TGCGCCAGCAGCCAACGGGGACCCGGGAGGACCGGGGAGCTGTTTTTT
TRBJ1-1 TRBD1 . TRBV10-2 CASSEDRGSEAFF TGCGCCAGCAGTGAAGACAGGGGGTCTGAAGCTTTCTTT
TRBJ1-4 TRBD1 . TRBV4-3 CASSQAVDRGNEKLFF TGCGCCAGCAGCCAAGCCGTGGACAGGGGGAATGAAAAACTGTTTTTT
TRBJ1-2 TRBD1 . TRBV5-1 CASSLYDRDYGYTF TGCGCCAGCAGCTTGTATGACAGGGACTATGGCTACACCTTC
TRBJ1-1 TRBD1 . TRBV25-1 CASSEGDRVRAFF TGTGCCAGCAGTGAAGGGGACAGGGTAAGAGCTTTCTTT
TRBJ2-7 . . TRBV7-2 CASSLESPRTPSYEQYF TGTGCCAGCAGCTTAGAATCCCCGCGGACTCCGTCGTACGAGCAGTACTTC
TRBJ1-3 . few TRBV30 CAWSTSSGNTIYF TGTGCCTGGAGTACCAGCTCTGGAAACACCATATATTTT
TRBJ1-2 TRBD1 . TRBV19 CASSPGGASGYTF TGTGCCAGTAGTCCAGGGGGCGCGAGTGGCTACACCTTC
TRBJ1-2 TRBD1 . TRBV27 CASSLDQGARFGYTF TGTGCCAGCAGTTTGGACCAGGGGGCGCGTTTTGGCTACACCTTC
TRBJ2-7 TRBD2 . TRBV5-6 CASSGRERYEQYF TGTGCCAGCAGTGGGAGGGAAAGGTACGAGCAGTACTTC
TRBJ1-1 . once TRBV6-5 CASSRSQATEAFF TGTGCCAGCAGTCGCAGCCAGGCCACTGAAGCTTTCTTT
TRBJ1-6 . . TRBV5-1 CASSLTTGKESPLHF TGCGCCAGCAGCTTGACGACAGGAAAAGAATCACCCCTCCACTTT
TRBJ1-5 . . TRBV12-3/TRBV12-4 CASSFGVQPQHF TGTGCCAGCAGTTTCGGGGTTCAGCCCCAGCATTTT
TRBJ2-7 TRBD1 . TRBV6-1 CASSAQPGQGANEQYF TGTGCCAGCAGTGCCCAACCGGGACAGGGGGCGAACGAGCAGTACTTC
TRBJ1-2 . . TRBV7-6 CASSLDRLSGKGLYGGYTF TGTGCCAGCAGCTTAGACAGGTTGTCAGGCAAGGGGCTATATGGGGGCTACACCTTC
TRBJ1-6 . . TRBV4-3 CASSQDRAGNNSPLHF TGCGCCAGCAGCCAAGATCGGGCAGGGAACAATTCACCCCTCCACTTT
TRBJ2-2 . . TRBV10-3 CAIGGGGELFF TGTGCCATCGGGGGAGGCGGGGAGCTGTTTTTT
TRBJ2-7 TRBD1 once TRBV5-1 CASSVDPGTGTYEQYF TGCGCCAGCAGCGTAGATCCCGGGACAGGGACCTACGAGCAGTACTTC
TRBJ2-2 TRBD2 . TRBV27 CASRAGGAGELFF TGTGCCAGCAGGGCGGGAGGAGCCGGGGAGCTGTTTTTT
TRBJ2-1 TRBD2 . TRBV7-9 CASSPPWLAGVDEQFF TGTGCCAGCAGCCCGCCGTGGCTAGCGGGAGTGGATGAGCAGTTCTTC
TRBJ2-3 . . TRBV19 CASSIYSSSMAQYF TGTGCCAGTAGTATATATTCTAGCAGTATGGCGCAGTATTTT
TRBJ1-2 . . TRBV7-2 CASSPDIVPTNSYTF TGTGCCAGCAGCCCGGACATTGTCCCCACTAATAGCTACACCTTC
TRBJ1-1 TRBD1 . TRBV19 CASSRGQGVMNTEAFF TGTGCCAGTAGTAGAGGACAGGGGGTAATGAACACTGAAGCTTTCTTT
TRBJ1-6 . . TRBV30 CACMTGGSPLHF TGTGCCTGCATGACTGGGGGGTCACCCCTCCACTTT
TRBJ1-6 TRBD1 . TRBV2 CASAGTGGSSPLHF TGTGCCAGCGCGGGGACAGGGGGATCGTCACCCCTCCACTTT
TRBJ2-1 TRBD1 . TRBV24-1 CATSDSPWTGSYNEQFF TGTGCCACCAGTGATTCGCCGTGGACAGGGTCCTACAATGAGCAGTTCTTC
TRBJ2-7 TRBD2 once TRBV5-4 CASFSKTSGSYEQYF TGTGCCAGCTTTTCCAAGACTAGCGGGAGCTACGAGCAGTACTTC
TRBJ1-2 TRBD1 . TRBV4-3 CASSQGDRALDGYTF TGCGCCAGCAGCCAGGGAGACAGGGCCCTCGATGGCTACACCTTC
TRBJ1-1 TRBD1 once TRBV5-6 CASSWDRGGTMNTEAFF TGTGCCAGCAGCTGGGACAGGGGAGGGACCATGAACACTGAAGCTTTCTTT
TRBJ2-1 TRBD2 . TRBV28 CASTPYVAGWVYNEQFF TGTGCCAGCACCCCTTACGTAGCGGGGTGGGTCTACAATGAGCAGTTCTTC
TRBJ1-6 TRBD1 . TRBV5-1 CASSMQPGQGDSPLHF TGCGCCAGCAGTATGCAGCCGGGACAGGGTGATTCACCCCTCCACTTT
TRBJ1-2 . . TRBV27 CASSLRGSYGYTF TGTGCCAGCAGTTTAAGGGGTTCGTATGGCTACACCTTC
TRBJ2-6 . . TRBV27 CASSLSYRSGANVLTF TGTGCCAGCAGTTTGTCGTACCGGTCTGGGGCCAACGTCCTGACTTTC
TRBJ2-7 TRBD1 . TRBV11-2 CASSNVGDRAYEQYF TGTGCCAGCAGCAACGTCGGGGACAGGGCCTACGAGCAGTACTTC
TRBJ2-7 . . TRBV7-9 CASSLRPYEQYF TGTGCCAGCAGCTTACGTCCCTACGAGCAGTACTTC
TRBJ1-5 . . TRBV5-4 CASSYGGQPQHF TGTGCCAGCAGCTATGGAGGTCAGCCCCAGCATTTT
TRBJ2-2 . few TRBV7-2 CASSFGSANTGELFF TGTGCCAGCAGCTTCGGGAGTGCGAACACCGGGGAGCTGTTTTTT
TRBJ1-3 . . TRBV7-9 CASSLGTDSGNTIYF TGTGCCAGCAGTCTTGGGACTGACTCTGGAAACACCATATATTTT
TRBJ2-1 . . TRBV7-9 CASSPGLALDNEQFF TGTGCCAGCAGCCCCGGCCTAGCGTTGGACAATGAGCAGTTCTTC
TRBJ1-6 . . TRBV10-1 CASSDNVPTSPLHF TGCGCCAGCAGTGATAACGTCCCAACATCACCCCTCCACTTT
TRBJ2-7 . . TRBV6-1 CASSEWEQEQYF TGTGCCAGCAGTGAGTGGGAGCAAGAGCAGTACTTC
TRBJ1-3 . . TRBV6-1 CASSGGVPAAGNTIYF TGTGCCAGCAGTGGGGGGGTCCCCGCGGCTGGAAACACCATATATTTT
TRBJ1-2 TRBD1 . TRBV30 CAWSLDRGYGYTF TGTGCCTGGAGCCTGGACAGGGGGTATGGCTACACCTTC
TRBJ1-2 TRBD1 . TRBV5-1 CASSLRAGTDYGYTF TGCGCCAGCAGCTTGAGAGCCGGGACAGACTATGGCTACACCTTC
TRBJ2-7 . . TRBV5-8 CASSQWRDWHF TGTGCCAGCAGCCAATGGCGGGACTGGCACTTC
TRBJ1-5 . once TRBV18 CASSSRATSNQPQHF TGTGCCAGCTCATCGAGGGCGACTAGCAATCAGCCCCAGCATTTT